This TCR beta chain was found in a study of T-cell memory formation after mild COVID-19. Study-level background: Clusters of TCRs were largely donor specific.

The study's findings and limits: CD4+ contracting clones were mainly CM and EM; CD8+ ones, EMRA. Some responding clones appeared in pre-infection memory, suggesting cross-reactive memory joined.

A word on this clonotype: Its antigen remains unidentified.

CDR3 length equals 17 residues. V trimming: 4 bases; J trimming: 4 bases; junction bases outside the gene matches: 11. Looked up from germline, CDR1 is SEHNR and CDR2 is FQNEAQ (reference sequence). TCRdb reanalysed the 5' RACE reads using MiXCR and keeps one entry per CDR3 protein. The table records more than 300,000 distinct CDR3 sequences, roughly an eighth of them present only once. Material: PBMCs or a T cell subset sorted from them (not recorded which). V is TRBV7-9 and J is TRBJ2-3; 10 bases match TRBD2. The receptor was isolated from a man between 18 and 29 years old who had mild COVID-19 (a few samples of this study predate the infection). Cell type and time point are not known. CDR3 bases: TGTGCCAGCAGCTCCGGGACTAGCGAGCTCTCTTCAGATACGCAGTATTTT. Residues: CASSSGTSELSSDTQYF.